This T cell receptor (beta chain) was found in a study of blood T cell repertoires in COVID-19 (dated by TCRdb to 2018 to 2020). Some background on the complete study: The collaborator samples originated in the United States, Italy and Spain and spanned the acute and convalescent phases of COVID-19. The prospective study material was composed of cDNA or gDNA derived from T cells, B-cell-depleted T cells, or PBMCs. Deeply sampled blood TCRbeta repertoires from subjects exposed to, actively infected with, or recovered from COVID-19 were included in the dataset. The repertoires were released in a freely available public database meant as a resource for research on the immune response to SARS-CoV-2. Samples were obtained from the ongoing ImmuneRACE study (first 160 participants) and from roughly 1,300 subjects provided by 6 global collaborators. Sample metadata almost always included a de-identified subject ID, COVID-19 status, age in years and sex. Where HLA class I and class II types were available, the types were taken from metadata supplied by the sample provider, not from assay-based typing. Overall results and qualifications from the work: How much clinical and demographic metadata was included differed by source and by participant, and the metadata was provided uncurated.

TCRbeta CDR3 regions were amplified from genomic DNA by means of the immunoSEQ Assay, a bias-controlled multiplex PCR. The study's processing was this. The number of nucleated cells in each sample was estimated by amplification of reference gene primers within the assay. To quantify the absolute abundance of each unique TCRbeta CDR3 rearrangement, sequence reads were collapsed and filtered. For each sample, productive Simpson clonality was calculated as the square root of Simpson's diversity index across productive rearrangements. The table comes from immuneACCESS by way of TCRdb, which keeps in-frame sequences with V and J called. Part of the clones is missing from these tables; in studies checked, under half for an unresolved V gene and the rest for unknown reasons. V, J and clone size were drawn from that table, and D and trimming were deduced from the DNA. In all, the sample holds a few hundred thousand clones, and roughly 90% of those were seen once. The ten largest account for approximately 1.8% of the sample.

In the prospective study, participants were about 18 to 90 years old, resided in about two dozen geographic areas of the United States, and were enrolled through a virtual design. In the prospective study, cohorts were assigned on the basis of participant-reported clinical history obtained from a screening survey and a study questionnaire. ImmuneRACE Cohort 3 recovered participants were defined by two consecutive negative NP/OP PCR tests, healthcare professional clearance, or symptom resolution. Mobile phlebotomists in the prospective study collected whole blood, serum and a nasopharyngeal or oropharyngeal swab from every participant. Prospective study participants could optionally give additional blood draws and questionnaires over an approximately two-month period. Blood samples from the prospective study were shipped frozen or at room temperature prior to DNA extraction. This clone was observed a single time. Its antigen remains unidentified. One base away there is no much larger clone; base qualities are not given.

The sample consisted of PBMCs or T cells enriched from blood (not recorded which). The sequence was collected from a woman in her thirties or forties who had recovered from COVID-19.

The nucleotide sequence reads as follows: TGTGCCAGCAGCCCAGACCGGACACCCATGATGAACACTGAAGCTTTCTTT. This yields the protein CASSPDRTPMMNTEAFF. The chain is made from TRBV9 and TRBJ1-1; TRBD1 could be the D gene, as 5 bases match. There are 17 amino acids in the CDR3, from cysteine to phenylalanine inclusive. Only the CDR3 DNA is retained, 51 bases long and in frame from the first base. Looking up the germline V gene yields CDR1 SGDLS and CDR2 YYNGEE. Relative to germline, V is 4 bases shorter and J is 0 bases shorter, with 19 bases between their ends. Reference TRBV9 and TRBJ1-1 proteins supply the regions before and after the CDR3; the full variable domain is: DSGVTQTPKHLITATGQRVTLRCSPRSGDLSVYWYQQSLDQGLQFLIQYYNGEERAKGNILERFSAQQFPDLHSELNLSSLELGDSALYFCASSPDRTPMMNTEAFFGQGTRLTVV.